Presented here are 6 T cell receptor beta chains from one specimen sequenced in a study of CD8+CD57+ T cells in acquired aplastic anemia. Before being chosen for sequencing, patients had shown CD8+CD57+ cell expansion by flow cytometry. According to the study, genomic DNA was the template for TCR beta VDJ and CDR3 profiling. TCRdb called the reads again in MiXCR, with one record for every CDR3 protein. This table holds over 150,000 distinct CDR3 sequences, 70% to 75% found once. The sample was sorted CD4+, CD8+, or CD8+CD57+ T cells (not recorded which) from PBMCs. The receptors originated from a human donor with aplastic anemia.

As regards this clonotype: A clone one base away is much larger, so this may be a read error. In this CDR3 the conserved last residue, phenylalanine or tryptophan, is missing, so a read error is likely. The CDR3 sequence is CASSYSIERDEQFL. CDR3 bases: TGTGCCAGCAGTTACTCGATTGAGCGGGATGAGCAGTTCTTA. This rearrangement joins TRBV10-3 to TRBJ2-1; possible D gene TRBD2, 6 bases. This CDR3 contains 14 residues. Germline CDR1 ENHRY, CDR2 SYGVKD.

The chain has TRBV25-1 and TRBJ1-2, with D uncertain. CDR3 length: 17 residues. Germline V gives CDR1 MGHDK, CDR2 SYGVNS. Trimming shortened V by 7 bases and J by 4 bases, and 25 bases separated the two germline ends. The CDR3 DNA reads TGTGCCAGCACCCCTCAATCGGATTACGGTGGGATCTATGGCTACACCTTC. This encodes CASTPQSDYGGIYGYTF.

This chain uses TRBV24-1 with TRBJ2-1, with D perhaps assigned TRBD1 or TRBD2 (5 bases each). V gave up 4 bases and J gave up 7 bases, with 13 bases separating them. Germline CDR1 reads KGHDR; CDR2 reads SFDVKD. CDR3 length: 14 residues. The CDR3 nucleotides read TGTGCCACCAGTGAGGGGGTGAGGGCTAATGAGCAGTTCTTC. Translating it yields CATSEGVRANEQFF.

The chain carries TRBV20-1 and TRBJ2-7, with D perhaps matching TRBD1 (6 bases). CDR3 size: 14 residues. The V gene's germline CDR1 is DFQATT and CDR2 SNEGSKA (reference sequence). V lost 2 bases and J lost 5, with 16 bases in between. DNA for the CDR3: TGCAGTGCTAGACGCGTGGGGGCTGTCAACGAGCAGTACTTC. The encoded protein is CSARRVGAVNEQYF.

This clonotype was observed many times. The chain carries TRBV27 and TRBJ1-2; the match to TRBD1 covers 10 bases. Per the germline V gene, CDR1 is MNHEY and CDR2 is SMNVEV (reference sequence). The CDR3 covers 15 residues. Losses at the gene ends were 6 bases for V and 7 bases for J; bases not matched to a gene: 11. This CDR3 reads CASRGPGQGMSGYTF. The DNA of the CDR3 is TGTGCCAGCAGGGGCCCGGGACAGGGGATGAGTGGCTACACCTTC.

The rearrangement links TRBV20-1 to TRBJ2-7, with 7 bases aligning to TRBD1. From germline, CDR1 is DFQATT and CDR2 SNEGSKA (reference sequence). V gave up 2 bases and J gave up 0 bases; unmatched junction bases: 10. The CDR3 is 16 amino acids. CDR3 in DNA: TGCAGTGCTAGAAATATAGGGACAGAAAGCTCCTACGAGCAGTACTTC. Residues: CSARNIGTESSYEQYF.